One and the same sample provided the 13 T cell receptor beta chains below, sequenced in a study of blood T cells in healthy people across ages. Using a J-beta primer mix together with a sample-barcoded 5' primer, a second PCR was run for roughly 7 to 11 cycles. MiXCR, run by TCRdb on the 5' RACE reads, gives a single entry per CDR3 protein. The data hold 500,000 to 650,000 distinct CDR3 sequences, with roughly a quarter observed a single time. A further study also used this sample, focusing on T cells of mothers and their children.

The sample taken for sequencing was blood. The receptors here all came from a boy younger than 10 in good health.

This clonotype appeared a few times. The chain uses TRBV12-3 or TRBV12-4 and TRBJ2-3; D is unclear. The CDR3 length is 12 residues. V lost 5 bases, J lost 7 bases, and 10 bases lay in between. CDR3 amino acids: CASSPPQNTQYF. In nucleotides, the CDR3 is TGTGCCAGCAGTCCTCCACAAAATACGCAGTATTTT.

The rearrangement joins TRBV2 to TRBJ2-5; D remains unclear. V gave up 6 bases and J gave up 1 base, with 15 bases separating them. The germline V gene has CDR1 SNHLY and CDR2 FYNNEI. The CDR3 has 15 residues. The CDR3 sequence is CASRGRGWVQETQYF. The CDR3 coding sequence is TGTGCCAGCAGGGGCCGAGGATGGGTCCAAGAGACCCAGTACTTC.

In this sample, this clonotype turned up many times. This chain uses TRBV18 with TRBJ2-3; D is undetermined. The V and J ends lost 0 bases and 0 bases respectively, with 1 base between them. The CDR3 contains 13 residues. Germline CDR1 and CDR2: KGHSH and LQKENI. CDR3 loop: CASSPPSTDTQYF. The DNA of the CDR3 is TGTGCCAGCTCACCACCGAGCACAGATACGCAGTATTTT.

There are a few counts of this clonotype. The V gene is TRBV12-3 or TRBV12-4, the J gene TRBJ2-1, with 10 nucleotides matching TRBD1. V shed 8 bases, J shed 6 bases, and the junction held 4 bases outside the gene matches. The CDR3 extends over 13 amino acids. CDR3 DNA sequence: TGTGCCAGCCGGGACAGGGGCCTCAATGAGCAGTTCTTC. This translates into CASRDRGLNEQFF.

The V call is TRBV29-1, the J call TRBJ1-4, with TRBD1 identical over 7 bases. The CDR3 consists of 13 residues. The junction had 9 bases not matched to a gene; V was cut back by 4 bases and J by 10 bases. CDR1 is SQVTM, CDR2 ANQGSEA, per germline. CDR3 region: CSVVGTAARKLFF. Here the CDR3 DNA reads TGCAGCGTTGTTGGGACAGCGGCCCGAAAACTGTTTTTT.

This chain connects TRBV3-1 to TRBJ2-1; D ambiguous. This CDR3 is built from 14 residues. The V end was cut by 9 bases, the J end by 8 bases, with 20 bases between. Germline CDR1 LGHDT, CDR2 YNNKEL (reference sequence). The DNA for the CDR3 is TGTGCCAGGGTCGAGCTCACACACGTAGATGAGCAGTTCTTC. Translation: CARVELTHVDEQFF.

This clonotype was counted only a few times. A junction end diverges from the germline sequence, so it may reflect a read error. Written as DNA, the CDR3 is TGTGCCGGCAGCTTAGGGCCGAGCACAGATACGCAGTATTTT. It is translated as CAGSLGPSTDTQYF. The V call is TRBV7-2, the J call TRBJ2-3; D gene ambiguous. The germline V gene has CDR1 SGHTA and CDR2 FQGNSA. There are 14 residues in the CDR3.

This clonotype was seen a few times. The chain employs TRBV20-1 and TRBJ2-2; 15 bases are a match to TRBD2. The V segment lost 1 base and the J segment 4 bases; nucleotides outside the gene matches: 13. Germline assignment: CDR1 DFQATT and CDR2 SNEGSKA (reference sequence). The CDR3 runs 20 residues. The CDR3 nucleotides read TGCAGTGCTAGAGTCCAGCTCGGACTAGCGGGGGGGCCGGGCACCGGGGAGCTGTTTTTT. Translating gives CSARVQLGLAGGPGTGELFF.

V gene TRBV5-1 combines with J gene TRBJ2-5; 8 nucleotides match TRBD2. The J call is doubtful: the DNA matches TRBJ2-7 better. This CDR3 has 15 amino acids. The germline gives CDR1 SGHRS, CDR2 YFSETQ. CDR3 coding DNA: TGCGCCAGCAGCTTGGGGCCGGGACTAGGGTACGAGCAGTACTTC. As protein: CASSLGPGLGYEQYF.

The sample holds many counts of this clonotype. This chain connects TRBV27 to TRBJ2-6; D is tentatively TRBD1 or TRBD2 (5 bases each). The germline V and J ends were trimmed by 4 bases and 2 bases, with 12 bases remaining between them. CDR3 size: 16 residues. From germline, CDR1 is MNHEY and CDR2 SMNVEV (reference sequence). The CDR3 DNA is TGTGCCAGCAGTTGGGGCCTAGCCCCTGGGGCCAACGTCCTGACTTTC. Translating gives CASSWGLAPGANVLTF. Looking up the rest from reference TRBV27 and TRBJ2-6 gives the full variable domain: EAQVTQNPRYLITVTGKKLTVTCSQNMNHEYMSWYRQDPGLGLRQIYYSMNVEVTDKGDVPEGYKVSRKEKRNFPLILESPSPNQTSLYFCASSWGLAPGANVLTFGAGSRLTVL.

This clonotype has just a few counts. The V gene is TRBV21-1, the J gene TRBJ1-3; TRBD1, the table's D call, lacks a check against the DNA. TRBV21-1 is reported as a pseudogene. The CDR3 consists of 16 residues. Here the CDR3 reads CASSKGDRGSGNTIYF. For the CDR3, the DNA is TGTGCCAGCAGCAAGGGGGACAGGGGGTCTGGAAACACCATATATTTT.

The V gene is TRBV12-3 or TRBV12-4, the J gene TRBJ1-2; 7 bases match TRBD1. Trimming cost V 3 bases and J 4 bases; bases outside gene matches: 8. This CDR3 region has 15 residues. CDR3 loop: CASSFATGSGYGYTF. The DNA for the CDR3 is TGTGCCAGCAGTTTCGCGACAGGGTCGGGCTATGGCTACACCTTC.

The chain is built from TRBV13 and TRBJ2-2; 7 bases are shared with TRBD1. This CDR3 region has 16 residues. V lost 4 bases and J lost 6; bases outside the gene matches: 11. CDR1 is PRHDT, CDR2 FYEKMQ, per germline (reference sequence). Here the CDR3 DNA reads TGTGCCAGCAGCTCTCCCGAGACAGGGTTTCCCGGGGAGCTGTTTTTT. Its translation is CASSSPETGFPGELFF.